This paragraph covers one T cell receptor (beta chain) sequence. The CDR3 sequence is 15 residues long. The V segment lost 10 bases and the J segment 6 bases; nucleotides outside the gene matches: 13. Germline CDR1 LNHDA, CDR2 SQIVND (reference sequence). This sample is drawn from a study of glioma-infiltrating T cells after dendritic cell vaccination. Study as a whole: Patients received autologous tumor lysate-pulsed dendritic cell vaccination between about 2003 and 2013. Three intradermal dendritic cell vaccine injections were given every two weeks.

Sequencing used immunoSEQ multiplex PCR; TCRdb keeps in-frame clones, though not all of them. The sample has fewer than 85,000 clones; around 90% are singletons. Sequencing used blood, obtained before dendritic cell vaccination. The source of this sequence is a human donor with glioblastoma. The V call is TRBV19, the J call TRBJ1-5, with 9 positions matching TRBD1. CDR3 in amino acids: CATQNAGTGFQPQHF. CDR3 bases: TGTGCCACCCAAAACGCCGGGACAGGGTTTCAGCCCCAGCATTTT.